The 21 T cell receptor beta chains given below trace back to one sample, sequenced in a study of human T cells and chemical hapten exposure (dated by TCRdb to the early 2020s). Receptors were amplified or captured by RACE. Sequenced using a NextSeq 500. In-frame beta chains were kept once TCRdb had trimmed the public reads at Q25 with fastp and called clones with MiXCR. Rows matching on CDR3 protein sequence are summarized as one entry with the most common DNA and genes. This sample gives roughly 71,000 distinct CDR3 sequences in total; more than 9.5% of them show up just once. The ten largest clones add up to approximately 1.5% of the sample. The sample's time point label, in plain terms: patch test 3, about 24 weeks after DPC sensitization. This specimen's treatment or condition label, interpreted: therapeutic diphenylcyclopropenone sensitization with weekly scalp DPC. The sequences come from whole blood, collected in connection with sensitization to the hapten diphenylcyclopropenone (DPC). The receptor set was obtained from a woman between 50 and 59 years old with alopecia areata. Some clones in this sample may be carry-over from other donors' samples.

The V call is TRBV20-1, the J call TRBJ1-1, with D perhaps matching TRBD1 (6 bases). Trimming cost V 1 base and J 2 bases, with 17 bases left between them. Germline V gene data show CDR1 as DFQATT and CDR2 as SNEGSKA (reference sequence). The CDR3 runs 16 residues. CDR3 DNA sequence: TGCAGTGCTAGAGTATTAGTGGGCAGGGGAAACACTGAAGCTTTCTTT. This codes for CSARVLVGRGNTEAFF.

Only a few counts were recorded for this clonotype. The rearrangement links TRBV7-7 to TRBJ2-2; 7 nucleotides align to TRBD1. Germline V lookup: CDR1 SSHAT, CDR2 FNYEAQ (reference sequence). This CDR3 comprises 15 residues. The ends lost 6 bases at V and 4 bases at J; junction bases unmatched: 8. CDR3: CASRSDRVATGELFF. The DNA for the CDR3 is TGTGCCAGCAGAAGCGACAGGGTGGCCACCGGGGAGCTGTTTTTT. The full variable domain, in which reference TRBV7-7 and TRBJ2-2 provide the parts outside the CDR3, is GAGVSQSPRYKVTKRGQDVTLRCDPISSHATLYWYQQALGQGPEFLTYFNYEAQPDKSGLPSDRFSAERPEGSISTLTIQRTEQRDSAMYRCASRSDRVATGELFFGEGSRLTVL.

This clonotype was observed many times. CDR3 sequence: CASSYGRQGGVRETQYF. The CDR3 bases are TGTGCCAGCAGTTACGGTCGTCAGGGAGGGGTCCGAGAGACCCAGTACTTC. J is TRBJ2-5 and V is TRBV6-2 or TRBV6-3; 7 nucleotides align to TRBD2. Trimming removed 2 bases from V and 4 bases from J; junction bases left unmatched: 13. The germline V gene encodes CDR1 MNHEY and CDR2 SVGEGT. The CDR3 spans 17 residues.

The V gene is TRBV6-2 or TRBV6-3, the J gene TRBJ2-7, with no clear D. This CDR3 contains 14 residues. V was shortened by 6 bases and J by 3 bases, with 15 bases between the two germline ends. From germline, CDR1 is MNHEY and CDR2 SVGEGT. The CDR3 loop is CASSPRRIIYEQYF. The CDR3 region has the DNA TGTGCCAGCAGCCCCCGCAGAATAATCTACGAGCAGTACTTC.

This clonotype was recorded at least ten times. This chain uses TRBV2 with TRBJ2-7; maybe TRBD1 (5 bases). CDR1 is SNHLY, CDR2 FYNNEI, per germline. Deletions cut 6 bases from V and 5 bases from J, with 17 bases between. This CDR3 is built from 14 residues. Here the CDR3 DNA reads TGTGCCAGCAGGGCGTTGGTCAGGGCGGACGAGCAGTACTTC. Amino acid sequence: CASRALVRADEQYF. Supplemented by reference TRBV2 and TRBJ2-7, the full variable domain reads EPEVTQTPSHQVTQMGQEVILRCVPISNHLYFYWYRQILGQKVEFLVSFYNNEISEKSEIFDDQFSVERPDGSNFTLKIRSTKLEDSAMYFCASRALVRADEQYFGPGTRLTVT.

This clonotype was found a few times. The rearrangement joins TRBV28 to TRBJ1-4; D not certain. The ends were cut back, 3 bases at V and 3 bases at J, with 8 bases in the middle. This CDR3 has 14 residues. Per the germline V gene, CDR1 is MDHEN and CDR2 is SYDVKM. CDR3 coding DNA: TGTGCCAGCAGTTTGGCACAGTCTAATGAAAAACTGTTTTTT. It translates to CASSLAQSNEKLFF.

V and J are TRBV27 and TRBJ2-3, with 8 bases that match TRBD1. Germline CDR1 and CDR2: MNHEY and SMNVEV (reference sequence). The junction had 13 bases not matched to a gene; V was cut back by 9 bases and J by 5 bases. The CDR3 has 15 amino acids. The CDR3 DNA reads as TGTGCCAGTAGCTGGAGCAGGGGGCTAGGAGATACGCAGTATTTT. Its translation is CASSWSRGLGDTQYF.

This clonotype was detected only a few times. The V call is TRBV12-3 or TRBV12-4, the J call TRBJ2-3; 11 nucleotides match TRBD1. CDR3 size: 15 residues. Unmatched junction bases numbered 5, after V lost 5 bases and J lost 4 bases. CDR3 sequence reads: CASSTGTGGPDTQYF. The CDR3 bases are TGTGCCAGCAGTACCGGGACAGGGGGACCAGATACGCAGTATTTT.

This clonotype was recorded many times. This chain links TRBV5-1 with TRBJ2-4; possible D gene TRBD1, 5 bases. CDR1 and CDR2 (germline): SGHRS, YFSETQ. The CDR3 consists of 16 residues. V lost 4 bases to trimming and J lost 0 bases, with 14 bases between them. This chain's CDR3 is CASSARQPLAKNIQYF. DNA for the CDR3: TGCGCCAGCAGCGCCCGACAGCCACTAGCCAAAAACATTCAGTACTTC.

This clonotype came up a few times. This chain uses TRBV6-2 or TRBV6-3 with TRBJ2-1; the D gene is possibly TRBD2 (5 bases). The length of the CDR3 is 16 residues. The germline V gene has CDR1 MNHEY and CDR2 SVGEGT. Deletions cut 8 bases from V and 3 bases from J, with 20 bases between. In nucleotides, the CDR3 is TGTGCCAGCTCTGAAGAGAGCGGCCCTAACTACAATGAGCAGTTCTTC. Translating it yields CASSEESGPNYNEQFF.

This clonotype has a handful of counts. The chain joins TRBV28 to TRBJ2-1, with no clear D. CDR1 MDHEN and CDR2 SYDVKM come from the germline V gene. The V and J ends lost 0 bases and 5 bases respectively, with 5 bases between them. CDR3 size: 13 residues. The DNA for the CDR3 is TGTGCCAGCAGTTTATGGCAGGACAATGAGCAGTTCTTC. Translated, it gives CASSLWQDNEQFF.

This clonotype turned up a few times. The rearrangement joins TRBV14 to TRBJ2-7, with unresolved D. The length of the CDR3 is 13 residues. V gave up 0 bases and J gave up 7 bases, with 10 bases separating them. CDR1 and CDR2 from the germline V gene are SGHDN and FVKESK. The CDR3 coding sequence is TGTGCCAGCAGCCAAGAGAGGCGACGAGAGCAGTACTTC. This codes for CASSQERRREQYF.

The rearrangement links TRBV4-1 to TRBJ2-7; 7 bases match TRBD1. This CDR3 has 16 amino acids. With V trimmed by 1 base and J by 0 bases, 6 bases remained unmatched. Looked up from germline, CDR1 is MGHRA and CDR2 is YSYEKL. CDR3 in amino acids: CASSQGDSPSSYEQYF. CDR3 nucleotides: TGCGCCAGCAGCCAAGGGGACAGCCCGAGCTCCTACGAGCAGTACTTC.

This clonotype was picked up many times. The V call is TRBV28, the J call TRBJ2-3; TRBD2 matches at 9 bases. This CDR3 has 20 amino acids. V lost 7 bases to trimming and J lost 1 base; unmatched junction nucleotides: 21. Germline V gene data show CDR1 as MDHEN and CDR2 as SYDVKM. The CDR3 DNA reads as TGTGCCAGCACCTCAACAGGGGATCCAGCTCTAGCGGGACGCACAGATACGCAGTATTTT. Amino acids: CASTSTGDPALAGRTDTQYF.

This clonotype has ten or more counts. J is TRBJ1-5 and V is TRBV2, with unresolved D. Deletions cut 3 bases from V and 0 bases from J, with 6 bases between. Germline V gives CDR1 SNHLY, CDR2 FYNNEI. The CDR3 is made up of 14 amino acids. The CDR3 sequence is CASSDRVSNQPQHF. CDR3 DNA sequence: TGTGCCAGCAGTGATAGGGTTAGCAATCAGCCCCAGCATTTT.

Many counts were recorded for this clonotype. This chain connects TRBV4-3 to TRBJ1-2, with D unclear. CDR1 is LGHNA and CDR2 is YSLEER in the germline V gene. The CDR3 runs to 14 residues. V was trimmed by 0 bases and J by 4 bases, leaving 9 bases between them. In DNA form, the CDR3 reads TGCGCCAGCAGCCAAGACAGATTAAGCTATGGCTACACCTTC. Translation gives CASSQDRLSYGYTF.

This clonotype came up a few times. V and J are TRBV7-2 and TRBJ2-6, with unresolved D. Trimming stripped 2 bases from V and 4 bases from J, with 3 bases between. The CDR3 length is 13 residues. Germline assignment: CDR1 SGHTA and CDR2 FQGNSA. The CDR3, as DNA: TGTGCCAGCAGCTTACAAGGGGCCAACGTCCTGACTTTC. It encodes CASSLQGANVLTF.

This sequence joins TRBV5-5 and TRBJ1-5; D gene unclear. V was shortened by 5 bases and J by 1 base, with 13 bases between the two germline ends. Germline assignment: CDR1 SGHKS and CDR2 YYEKEE (reference sequence). This CDR3 has 15 amino acids. The CDR3 sequence: CASSFALQSNQPQHF. CDR3 DNA sequence: TGTGCCAGCAGTTTCGCCCTACAAAGCAATCAGCCCCAGCATTTT.

The genes are TRBV12-3 or TRBV12-4 and TRBJ2-7; possibly TRBD2 for D (5 bases). V lost 5 bases and J 7 bases, leaving 15 bases between the germline ends. The CDR3 has 13 amino acids. The CDR3 DNA follows: TGTGCCAGCAGTCAGCGGACTCTAGGGGAGCAGTACTTC. Translated: CASSQRTLGEQYF.

This clonotype was seen ten or more times. The chain joins TRBV28 to TRBJ1-5; D is uncertain. This CDR3 is built from 15 residues. The germline V gene has CDR1 MDHEN and CDR2 SYDVKM. Trimming cost V 6 bases and J 0 bases, with 12 bases left between them. CDR3 coding DNA: TGTGCCAGCAGATCATTTAGGTATAGCAATCAGCCCCAGCATTTT. Protein: CASRSFRYSNQPQHF. Supplemented by reference TRBV28 and TRBJ1-5, the full variable domain reads DVKVTQSSRYLVKRTGEKVFLECVQDMDHENMFWYRQDPGLGLRLIYFSYDVKMKEKGDIPEGYSVSREKKERFSLILESASTNQTSMYLCASRSFRYSNQPQHFGDGTRLSIL.

This clonotype was detected ten times or more. This chain joins TRBV9 and TRBJ2-1; D may be TRBD2 (6 bases). Per the germline V gene, CDR1 is SGDLS and CDR2 is YYNGEE. V was trimmed by 4 bases and J by 7 bases, leaving 18 bases between them. The CDR3 length is 15 residues. The CDR3 nucleotides read TGTGCCAGCAGCCCGACTAGTTACTCCCTAAATGAGCAGTTCTTC. This gives the protein CASSPTSYSLNEQFF. The full variable domain, its missing parts supplied by reference TRBV9 and TRBJ2-1, is DSGVTQTPKHLITATGQRVTLRCSPRSGDLSVYWYQQSLDQGLQFLIQYYNGEERAKGNILERFSAQQFPDLHSELNLSSLELGDSALYFCASSPTSYSLNEQFFGPGTRLTVL.